The T cell receptor (beta chain) described here comes from a study of blood T cells in healthy people across ages. Using a J-beta primer mix together with a sample-barcoded 5' primer, a second PCR was run for roughly 7 to 12 cycles. From the 5' RACE reads, TCRdb called clonotypes with MiXCR, one entry per CDR3 protein. This sample has hundreds of thousands of distinct CDR3 sequences, with about half found just once. Sequences were obtained from blood. This clonotype originated in an older woman in good health.

DNA for the CDR3: TGTGCCAGCAGCGGACGACTAGCCGATCCTGCGAACACCGGGGAGCTGTTTTTT. Translation: CASSGRLADPANTGELFF. The genes are TRBV13 and TRBJ2-2, with 7 bases aligning to TRBD2. The CDR3 runs 18 residues. CDR1 PRHDT and CDR2 FYEKMQ come from the germline V gene (reference sequence). V lost 5 bases, J lost 0 bases, and 12 bases stayed unmatched.